The sequence of this TCR beta chain was determined in a study of CD8 T cells in Susac syndrome. Random hexamers were used to reverse transcribe 0.5 to 1 ug of RNA. Amplification of TCR beta CDR3 used immunoSEQ multiplex PCR across 54 Vbeta and 13 Jbeta. Using its own MiXCR run on the immunoSEQ multiplex PCR reads, TCRdb lists one record per CDR3 protein. The repertoire holds approximately 300,000 distinct CDR3 sequences, with about 89% as singletons. Unmatched junction bases numbered 12, after V lost 2 bases and J lost 15 bases. Germline V gives CDR1 MDHEN, CDR2 SYDVKM. This CDR3 is built from 15 residues. Sequencing of TCR beta, carried out with a high-throughput approach, was applied to CD8+ and CD4+ T cells from the blood.

The sequence was obtained from a human donor with multiple sclerosis. The sequenced material came from CD8+ T cells from PBMCs. V is TRBV28 and J is TRBJ2-1, with 11 bases fitting TRBD1. The CDR3 coding sequence is TGTGCCAGCAGTTTAACCCAGGGACAGGGGGGACAAGCGTTCTTC. Amino acids: CASSLTQGQGGQAFF.